A single T cell receptor beta chain is shown here with its context. Its antigen is unidentified. Method: immunoSEQ multiplex PCR; TCRdb's copy keeps in-frame clones and lacks some. This sample has roughly 2.2 million clones, with approximately 90% found just once. These data are taken from a study of shared clonotypes between healthy human individuals. Study-level findings and limits: Estimated richness values were generally larger in naive subsets than in memory subsets.

With 2 bases clipped from V and 4 bases from J, the junction kept 5 bases outside the gene matches. Germline V lookup: CDR1 SGHVS, CDR2 FNYEAQ. This CDR3 region has 15 residues. The receptor was derived from a man younger than 30 in good health. Some clones in this sample may be carry-over from other donors' samples. Sample: naive CD4+ T cells from PBMCs. Subset denoted: CD45RA+ positively selected. This chain uses TRBV7-6 with TRBJ1-2, with 9 nucleotides matching TRBD1. The CDR3 here is CASSLHRTGAYGYTF. As DNA, the CDR3 is TGTGCCAGCAGCTTACATCGGACAGGGGCCTATGGCTACACCTTC. Full variable domain (missing parts from reference TRBV7-6 and TRBJ1-2): GAGVSQSPRYKVTKRGQDVALRCDPISGHVSLYWYRQALGQGPEFLTYFNYEAQQDKSGLPNDRFSAERPEGSISTLTIQRTEQRDSAMYRCASSLHRTGAYGYTFGSGTRLTVV.